The 8 T cell receptor beta chains given below trace back to one sample, sequenced in a study of radiation and T cells in renal cell carcinoma. Sample time point: blood 4 weeks post-SBRT, at nephrectomy. Specified treatment: 15 Gy SBRT to primary tumor, nephrectomy 4 weeks later. Profiling relied on immunoSEQ multiplex PCR, and the TCRdb table lists in-frame clones only, not all of them. This sample has around 81,000 clones, with approximately 86% found just once. The material sequenced was blood, taken from a patient whose treatment included radiotherapy and nephrectomy. These receptors all stem from a man aged 45-65 years with renal cell carcinoma.

The V gene is TRBV6-5, the J gene TRBJ2-1, with 9 nucleotides matching TRBD1. Germline V lookup: CDR1 MNHEY, CDR2 SVGAGI. Trimming took 2 bases from V and 4 from J; bases not matched to a gene: 3. This CDR3 is built from 15 residues. CDR3 sequence (DNA): TGTGCCAGCAGTTACGCCGGGACAGGGTACAATGAGCAGTTCTTC. Residues: CASSYAGTGYNEQFF.

This clone was observed a handful of times. This chain uses TRBV19 with TRBJ2-5, with D uncertain. Germline CDR1 LNHDA, CDR2 SQIVND (reference sequence). V lost 4 bases to trimming and J lost 4 bases, with 10 bases between them. CDR3 size: 13 residues. The CDR3, as DNA: TGTGCCAGTAGTACAAATGAAGTAGAGACCCAGTACTTC. The encoded protein is CASSTNEVETQYF. The full variable domain, its missing parts supplied by reference TRBV19 and TRBJ2-5, is DGGITQSPKYLFRKEGQNVTLSCEQNLNHDAMYWYRQDPGQGLRLIYYSQIVNDFQKGDIAEGYSVSREKKESFPLTVTSAQKNPTAFYLCASSTNEVETQYFGPGTRLLVL.

This clone showed up just once. The chain links TRBV18 to TRBJ2-1; no reliable D call. Between the trimmed V and J ends, which lost 5 bases and 0 bases, there was a span of 11 bases. The germline gives CDR1 KGHSH, CDR2 LQKENI. The CDR3 totals 15 residues. The CDR3 region is CASSNVGDSYNEQFF. The CDR3 nucleotides read TGTGCCAGCTCAAATGTTGGGGACTCCTACAATGAGCAGTTCTTC.

This chain uses TRBV7-8 with TRBJ1-1; D not resolved. Germline V gene data show CDR1 as SGHVS and CDR2 as FQNEAQ. The CDR3 spans 12 residues. The germline V and J ends were trimmed by 7 bases and 6 bases, with 12 bases remaining between them. As DNA, the CDR3 is TGTGCCAGCACCCTCGGTGGGGCTGAAGCTTTCTTT. Protein product: CASTLGGAEAFF.

V gene TRBV2 combines with J gene TRBJ2-1; D might be TRBD1 (6 bases). V was trimmed by 2 bases and J by 3 bases, leaving 8 bases between them. The CDR3 extends over 14 amino acids. Germline CDR1 reads SNHLY; CDR2 reads FYNNEI. CDR3 coding DNA: TGTGCCAGCAGTGAACAGGGACACTACAATGAGCAGTTCTTC. Amino acids: CASSEQGHYNEQFF.

The rearrangement uses TRBV29-1 and TRBJ2-5; 7 nucleotides line up with TRBD2. The V gene's germline CDR1 is SQVTM and CDR2 ANQGSEA. Trimming removed 1 base from V and 7 bases from J; junction bases left unmatched: 9. The CDR3 consists of 14 residues. The CDR3 is CSVEGFSGYVTQYF. The CDR3 bases are TGCAGCGTTGAAGGTTTTAGCGGGTACGTGACCCAGTACTTC.

The chain joins TRBV6-1 to TRBJ2-3; tentative D call: TRBD2 (7 bases). The CDR3 contains 16 residues. The germline CDR1 and CDR2 sequences are MNHNS and SASEGT. The germline V and J ends were trimmed by 3 bases and 2 bases, with 15 bases remaining between them. DNA of the CDR3: TGTGCCAGCAGTGACATACCGGGGGGCACCACAGATACGCAGTATTTT. Amino acid sequence: CASSDIPGGTTDTQYF.

The chain is built from TRBV4-3 and TRBJ2-2; D gene unclear. CDR1 and CDR2 (germline): LGHNA, YSLEER. This CDR3 has 15 amino acids. Trimming cost V 4 bases and J 3 bases, with 12 bases left between them. The CDR3 loop is CASSPGLGDTGELFF. The CDR3 coding sequence is TGCGCCAGCAGCCCGGGCCTAGGAGACACCGGGGAGCTGTTTTTT.